This T cell receptor beta chain derives from a study of T cell repertoires in cytomegalovirus infection. Trimming took off 5 bases at V and 11 bases at J, with 18 bases between the two ends. This CDR3 comprises 13 residues. The V gene's germline CDR1 is SGHVS and CDR2 FNYEAQ. TCRdb fed the reads into MiXCR, producing one record per CDR3 protein. The sample has a few hundred thousand distinct CDR3 sequences, around two fifths seen once. As to this clonotype: What it recognizes is unknown.

The clonotype originates from a human donor in good health (CMV status not recorded). Some clones in this sample may be carry-over from other donors' samples. The sequencing here drew on cultured PBMCs, taken from culture after CMV antigen stimulation. This chain connects TRBV7-6 to TRBJ1-1; TRBD1 might be the D (6 bases). CDR3 amino acids: CASSPPGGFGAFF. DNA of the CDR3: TGTGCCAGCAGCCCCCCCGGGGGCTTTGGGGCTTTCTTT.